This TCR beta chain derives from a study of a mutant IDH1 vaccine in newly diagnosed glioma (TCRdb year 2021). For the study in its entirety: Vaccination began 4-6 weeks after radiotherapy alone, or alongside temozolomide cycles in the chemotherapy-containing groups. Before enrollment, patients had received standard therapy of radiotherapy alone, temozolomide alone, or radiochemotherapy with temozolomide; most received the combination. Longitudinal TCRB deep sequencing was done for 25 treated patients, wherever samples were available for exploratory analyses. The week-35 safety follow-up was designated visit V12, and the week-47 end of study was designated visit V13. Of the 32 patients who were treated, around 62% were male and around 40% were female, and the mean age was around 43 years. Six visits were used for peripheral blood collection: V03 (baseline), V05, V07, V10, V12 and V13.

The library was built by means of the immunoSEQ multiplex PCR assay. The hsTCRB Kit was used according to the manufacturer's protocol to amplify rearranged TCR beta chain sequences. Sequencing of TCRB libraries was carried out on an Illumina MiSeq. The study's own analysis went as follows. Demultiplexing, trimming and gene mapping were performed with the kit vendor's proprietary platform. What TCRdb holds here is the immuneACCESS table cut down to in-frame rearrangements. Part of the clones is not present; checked against another copy, under half of the missing clones reflect an unresolved V gene, and the others are unexplained. Clonal size and the V and J genes are those of that table, whereas D and trimming came from the DNA. The sample table contains some 46,000 clones; only one count was recorded for around 92% of them. In total, the top ten clones hold less than 2.5% of the sample. CDR1 and CDR2 are drawn from the germline V gene: SGHDT, YYEEEE. After removal of 4 bases from V and 1 base from J, the junction retains 5 bases not matched to a gene. The CDR3 goes from the cysteine to the phenylalanine over 15 residues. The entry retains the CDR3 DNA only, 45 bases that are in frame from base 1.

Of note for this clone: Its antigen is not yet known. Base qualities are missing; no much larger clone stands one base away.

Taken with the paper, the label for time point translates to: week 35, safety follow-up. Each vaccine dose, consisting of 300 ug of a 20-mer mutant IDH1 peptide in Montanide, was administered subcutaneously with topical imiquimod. Across visits V03 through V10, patients got a total of eight vaccinations, given in weeks 1, 3, 5, 7, 11, 15, 19 and 23. All donors had newly diagnosed IDH1-mutant astrocytomas of WHO grade 3 or 4 that showed loss of nuclear ATRX. The samples were drawn from NOA16, a multicentre, single-arm, open-label phase I trial in Germany that tested a mutant IDH1 peptide vaccine in humans for the first time. Genomic DNA for TCRB sequencing was isolated from EDTA blood with the DNeasy Blood and Tissue Kit. Broader findings and caveats from the paper: Immune responses induced by the vaccine were seen in approximately 93% of patients across multiple MHC alleles. It was noted by the authors that analyses of patient blood samples could not be reproduced owing to sample limitations. No apparent relationship was observed between pseudoprogression and alterations in the top peripheral T cell clonotypes detected by TCRB sequencing. PBMC samples for TCRB deep sequencing were selected based on availability.

The sequence was collected from a man aged 45 to 65 with glioma. In this chain, TRBV5-6 is recombined with TRBJ2-7; 10 central bases correspond to TRBD1. Sequencing was performed on PBMCs, taken from a glioma patient whose treatment included an IDH1 peptide vaccine. In nucleotides, the sequence is TGTGCCAGCAGCCCCGGACAGGGGGGATCCTACGAGCAGTACTTC. Translated, it gives CASSPGQGGSYEQYF.